Listed below are T cell receptor beta chains from one sample, sequenced in a study of cytomegalovirus exposure and HLA in healthy donors. TCRdb's copy holds only in-frame clones and misses some; the assay was immunoSEQ multiplex PCR. This table has about 200,000 clones, more than 65% appearing once. Specimen: PBMCs. These receptors came from a young woman in good health and CMV-seropositive. Both conserved end residues are part of each CDR3. The D gene is left open where the match is weak. Only some rows state a clone size, as once, few, many or a class for expanded clones.

>.|TRBV6-6|TRBD1|15|TRBJ2-2
CASGEQGANTGELFF
TGTGCCAGCGGAGAGCAGGGGGCGAACACCGGGGAGCTGTTTTTT
>once|TRBV7-2|TRBD2|15|TRBJ2-3
CASSPGGGGPRTQYF
TGTGCCAGCAGCCCCGGGGGGGGCGGCCCGAGAACGCAGTATTTT
>.|TRBV27|.|11|TRBJ1-1
CASTRGSEAFF
TGTGCCAGCACCCGGGGGTCTGAAGCTTTCTTT
>.|TRBV2|.|14|TRBJ2-7
CAILASGNLYEQYF
TGTGCCATCTTAGCCTCCGGGAACCTCTACGAGCAGTACTTC
>.|TRBV6-5|.|15|TRBJ2-7
CASGPAGTHLYEQYF
TGTGCCAGCGGCCCCGCCGGGACACACCTATACGAGCAGTACTTC
>.|TRBV29-1|.|11|TRBJ2-7
CSALWQVEQYF
TGCAGTGCACTGTGGCAGGTCGAGCAGTACTTC
>.|TRBV6-1|TRBD1|14|TRBJ1-5
CASGTGGAHQPQHF
TGTGCCAGCGGGACAGGGGGCGCGCATCAGCCCCAGCATTTT
>once|TRBV20-1|.|10|TRBJ2-3
CSAFLDTQYF
TGCAGTGCTTTCTTGGATACGCAGTATTTT
>.|TRBV7-8|TRBD2|17|TRBJ2-7
CASSLGRTSGSSYEQYF
TGTGCCAGCAGCTTAGGTAGGACTAGCGGGAGCTCCTACGAGCAGTACTTC
>.|TRBV14|.|13|TRBJ1-4
CASSRGPDEKLFF
TGTGCCAGCAGCCGGGGGCCAGATGAAAAACTGTTTTTT
>.|TRBV19|.|15|TRBJ2-4
CASRTGELGKNIQYF
TGTGCCAGTAGGACGGGAGAATTAGGCAAAAACATTCAGTACTTC
>.|TRBV25-1|.|16|TRBJ2-1
CASSGAGTHSYNEQFF
TGTGCCAGCAGTGGGGCCGGGACACACTCCTACAATGAGCAGTTCTTC
>.|TRBV5-1|.|12|TRBJ2-3
CASSLSSDTQYF
TGCGCCAGCAGCTTGTCGTCAGATACGCAGTATTTT
>few|TRBV5-4|TRBD2|16|TRBJ2-1
CASSLRAGVTYNEQFF
TGTGCCAGCAGCTTGCGAGCGGGAGTAACCTACAATGAGCAGTTCTTC
>.|TRBV29-1|TRBD1|14|TRBJ1-4
CSVEDRGLNEKLFF
TGCAGCGTTGAGGACAGGGGGCTTAATGAAAAACTGTTTTTT
>.|TRBV6-5|.|15|TRBJ1-3
CASSYSAPSGNTIYF
TGTGCCAGCAGTTACTCGGCACCTTCTGGAAACACCATATATTTT
>.|TRBV18|.|13|TRBJ1-1
CASSPAGNTEAFF
TGTGCCAGCTCCCCAGCCGGGAACACTGAAGCTTTCTTT
>.|TRBV19|.|18|TRBJ2-1
CASSNHRDRLGSYNEQFF
TGTGCCAGTAGTAACCACCGGGACAGACTCGGGAGTTACAATGAGCAGTTCTTC
>.|TRBV2|.|16|TRBJ2-2
CASSEIGLWETGELFF
TGTGCCAGCAGTGAAATAGGCCTGTGGGAGACCGGGGAGCTGTTTTTT
>.|TRBV6-1|.|15|TRBJ1-1
CASFEGRATNTEAFF
TGTGCCAGCTTCGAAGGGAGGGCTACGAACACTGAAGCTTTCTTT
>.|TRBV5-6|.|15|TRBJ1-2
CASSLRDRTHYGYTF
TGTGCCAGCAGCTTACGCGACAGAACTCACTATGGCTACACCTTC
>.|TRBV27|.|14|TRBJ2-7
CASSLSLAHYEQYF
TGTGCCAGCAGTTTATCTCTAGCCCACTACGAGCAGTACTTC
>.|TRBV4-2|.|13|TRBJ2-7
CASSQDRAAEQYF
TGTGCCAGCAGCCAAGATCGAGCGGCAGAGCAGTACTTC
>.|TRBV2|.|13|TRBJ2-7
CASSRGRVYEQYF
TGTGCCAGCAGTCGAGGCAGGGTCTACGAGCAGTACTTC
>.|TRBV11-1|.|11|TRBJ2-1
CASSLRDEQFF
TGTGCCAGCAGCTTACGAGATGAGCAGTTCTTC
>.|TRBV5-6|.|16|TRBJ1-5
CASSSIGGVGNQPQHF
TGTGCCAGCAGCTCCATCGGGGGGGTAGGGAATCAGCCCCAGCATTTT
>.|TRBV4-1|TRBD2|15|TRBJ2-1
CASSHGLAGGYEQFF
TGCGCCAGCAGCCACGGACTAGCGGGAGGTTATGAGCAGTTCTTC
>few|TRBV27|TRBD1|12|TRBJ1-2
CASSPDRRGYTF
TGTGCCAGCAGTCCGGACAGGAGAGGCTACACCTTC
>.|TRBV19|.|16|TRBJ2-2
CASSIFRGKPAGELFF
TGTGCCAGTAGTATCTTTCGGGGGAAACCCGCCGGGGAGCTGTTTTTT
>.|TRBV6-6|.|16|TRBJ2-7
CASSYKGQGGYYEQYF
TGTGCCAGCAGTTACAAGGGGCAGGGAGGATACTACGAGCAGTACTTC
>.|TRBV6-5|.|13|TRBJ1-2
CASSYSGQGGYTF
TGTGCCAGCAGTTACAGCGGGCAGGGTGGCTACACCTTC
>once|TRBV5-1|TRBD2|15|TRBJ2-5
CASSLSAGVQETQYF
TGCGCCAGCAGCTTATCGGCGGGAGTTCAAGAGACCCAGTACTTC
>.|TRBV6-6|.|14|TRBJ1-5
CASRPGQLSQPQHF
TGTGCCAGCAGACCCGGACAGTTAAGTCAGCCCCAGCATTTT
>.|TRBV7-9|TRBD1|14|TRBJ1-1
CASSRTGVGTEAFF
TGTGCCAGCAGCAGGACAGGGGTTGGGACTGAAGCTTTCTTT
>once|TRBV11-1|.|11|TRBJ2-1
CASSRGNEQFF
TGTGCCAGCAGTAGGGGAAATGAGCAGTTCTTC
>.|TRBV5-4|.|16|TRBJ2-1
CASSLIGRGSRNEQFF
TGTGCCAGCAGCTTGATTGGAAGGGGAAGTCGAAATGAGCAGTTCTTC
>.|TRBV5-6|TRBD1|14|TRBJ2-3
CASSADRGTDTQYF
TGTGCCAGCAGCGCCGACAGGGGCACAGATACGCAGTATTTT
>.|TRBV2|TRBD1|15|TRBJ1-3
CASSALTGGGNTIYF
TGTGCCAGCAGTGCCTTGACAGGGGGGGGAAACACCATATATTTT
>.|TRBV27|TRBD1|14|TRBJ1-2
CASSEAGTGFGYTF
TGTGCCAGCAGCGAAGCCGGGACAGGATTTGGCTACACCTTC
>.|TRBV7-9|TRBD2|16|TRBJ2-3
CASSLFTSGSTDTQYF
TGTGCCAGCAGCTTATTTACTAGCGGAAGCACAGATACGCAGTATTTT
>.|TRBV5-4|.|14|TRBJ2-7
CASSPSQGRWEQYF
TGTGCCAGCAGCCCCTCCCAGGGGCGGTGGGAGCAGTACTTC
>.|TRBV6-1|.|15|TRBJ1-3
CASIIDGFGGNTIYF
TGTGCCAGCATCATAGACGGGTTCGGTGGAAACACCATATATTTT
>.|TRBV6-5|.|12|TRBJ2-5
CASSLDEETQYF
TGTGCCAGCAGTCTAGACGAGGAGACCCAGTACTTC
>.|TRBV5-1|.|13|TRBJ2-3
CASSSSNTDTQYF
TGCGCCAGCAGCAGTAGTAACACAGATACGCAGTATTTT
>.|TRBV29-1|.|13|TRBJ2-2
CSVGWGDTGELFF
TGCAGCGTTGGATGGGGCGACACCGGGGAGCTGTTTTTT
>.|TRBV6-6|.|14|TRBJ1-1
CASSYSRLAVEAFF
TGTGCCAGCAGTTACTCCCGGTTAGCGGTCGAAGCTTTCTTT
>.|TRBV5-1|.|15|TRBJ1-2
CASSLDSGANYGYTF
TGCGCCAGCAGCTTGGATTCAGGGGCGAACTATGGCTACACCTTC
>.|TRBV27|TRBD1|14|TRBJ1-2
CASSARQGSLSYTF
TGTGCCAGCAGCGCTAGACAGGGAAGTTTGAGCTACACCTTC
>few|TRBV30|TRBD2|14|TRBJ2-3
CAGGTSGSTDTQYF
TGTGCCGGGGGGACTAGCGGCAGCACAGATACGCAGTATTTT
>few|TRBV10-3|.|14|TRBJ1-2
CAISESGGGYGYTF
TGTGCCATCAGTGAGTCTGGGGGCGGCTATGGCTACACCTTC
>.|TRBV11-2|.|13|TRBJ2-1
CASSPAFYNEQFF
TGTGCCAGCAGCCCAGCGTTCTACAATGAGCAGTTCTTC
>.|TRBV5-1|.|15|TRBJ2-1
CASSLYRGGIDEQFF
TGCGCCAGCAGCTTGTACAGAGGAGGGATCGATGAGCAGTTCTTC